This passage covers 32 T cell receptor beta chains from one sample sequenced in a study of T cell repertoires in cytomegalovirus infection. TCRdb fed the reads into MiXCR, producing one record per CDR3 protein. The table includes around 120,000 distinct CDR3 sequences, 7% to 10% detected once. Sequences were obtained from PBMCs. Every receptor here comes from a human donor in good health (CMV status not recorded). Some clones in this sample may be carry-over from other donors' samples.

V and J are TRBV6-6 and TRBJ2-3; D not resolved. Germline CDR1 and CDR2: MNHNY and SVGAGI (reference sequence). The CDR3 has 15 residues. Trimming shortened V by 0 bases and J by 7 bases, and 14 bases separated the two germline ends. The CDR3 is CASSYSTTQPHTQYF. CDR3 coding DNA: TGTGCCAGCAGTTACTCTACTACCCAACCCCATACGCAGTATTTT.

This rearrangement joins TRBV29-1 to TRBJ1-2; D is undetermined. CDR3 length equals 11 residues. V was pared by 6 bases and J by 4 bases, with 9 bases between. Germline CDR1 reads SQVTM; CDR2 reads ANQGSEA. The CDR3 bases are TGCAGCGTCGAGGCCAGCTATGGCTACACCTTC. This encodes CSVEASYGYTF.

This clonotype was observed at least ten times. The chain couples TRBV7-3 to TRBJ2-7; perhaps TRBD1 as D (6 bases). CDR3 length: 14 amino acids. Germline-derived CDR1 and CDR2 are SGHTA and FQGTGA. V lost 5 bases and J 2 bases, leaving 13 bases between the germline ends. This chain's CDR3 is CASSLKTGPYEQYF. The CDR3 nucleotides read TGTGCCAGCAGCCTGAAGACAGGCCCCTACGAGCAGTACTTC.

A note on this clonotype: With a much larger clone just one base away, this may be a read error. This rearrangement joins TRBV6-5 to TRBJ1-1, with TRBD1 as a possible D gene (6 bases). CDR1 and CDR2 (germline): MNHEY, SVGAGI. This CDR3 spans 15 amino acids. The CDR3 is CDSSYGEGVGTEAFF. In nucleotides, the CDR3 is TGTGACAGCAGTTATGGCGAGGGGGTGGGCACTGAAGCTTTCTTT.

This clonotype showed up many times. The V and J genes are TRBV30 and TRBJ2-1; D may be TRBD1 (6 bases). V dropped 4 bases and J dropped 3 bases, with 19 bases sitting between them. This CDR3 is 16 amino acids long. Germline V CDR1 and CDR2: GTSNPN, SVGIG (reference sequence). The CDR3 loop reads CAWNLPQGSNYNEQFF. The CDR3 coding sequence is TGTGCCTGGAACCTCCCCCAGGGGTCTAACTACAATGAGCAGTTCTTC.

Ten or more counts support this clonotype. This sequence joins TRBV20-1 and TRBJ1-6; 11 nucleotides agree with TRBD1. The V gene end was trimmed by 1 base and the J gene end by 6 bases; junction bases not matched to a gene: 11. The CDR3 covers 18 residues. The V gene's germline CDR1 is DFQATT and CDR2 SNEGSKA (reference sequence). The CDR3 spells CSARAGTGGPLSNSPLHF. The CDR3 coding sequence is TGCAGTGCTAGAGCCGGGACAGGGGGGCCCCTAAGTAATTCACCCCTCCACTTT.

Comment on this clonotype: Germline and junction disagree at one end, which may indicate a read error. The chain has TRBV2 and TRBJ1-5; 7 nucleotides agree with TRBD1. This CDR3 has 13 residues. From germline, CDR1 is SNHLY and CDR2 FYNNEI. The CDR3 sequence is CVSKSRGNQPQHF. In DNA form, the CDR3 reads TGTGTCAGCAAATCCAGGGGGAATCAGCCCCAGCATTTT. Full variable domain (missing parts from reference TRBV2 and TRBJ1-5): EPEVTQTPSHQVTQMGQEVILRCVPISNHLYFYWYRQILGQKVEFLVSFYNNEISEKSEIFDDQFSVERPDGSNFTLKIRSTKLEDSAMYFCVSKSRGNQPQHFGDGTRLSIL.

This clonotype was detected only a few times. This chain connects TRBV7-3 to TRBJ2-2; D not certain. The CDR3 totals 14 residues. The ends were cut back, 6 bases at V and 2 bases at J, with 10 bases in the middle. The germline CDR1 and CDR2 sequences are SGHTA and FQGTGA. For the CDR3, the DNA is TGTGCCAGCAGAGAACAGTCAAACACCGGGGAGCTGTTTTTT. It translates to CASREQSNTGELFF.

This clonotype was found a few times. The chain is built from TRBV9 and TRBJ1-5; 7 bases line up with TRBD1. The trim removed 4 bases at V and 5 bases at J, leaving 6 bases unmatched. Germline assignment: CDR1 SGDLS and CDR2 YYNGEE. The CDR3 totals 14 residues. CDR3 sequence reads: CASSYGTEHQPQHF. CDR3 DNA sequence: TGTGCCAGCAGCTACGGGACAGAACATCAGCCCCAGCATTTT.

This clonotype has only a few counts. The chain couples TRBV14 to TRBJ2-1; a possible D gene is TRBD1 (6 bases). With 3 bases removed from V and 6 bases from J, the gap between germline ends came to 12 bases. Germline V gene data show CDR1 as SGHDN and CDR2 as FVKESK. The length of the CDR3 is 14 residues. CDR3 DNA sequence: TGTGCCAGCAGCCAGATCAGAGGGGGCAATGAGCAGTTCTTC. Encoded protein: CASSQIRGGNEQFF.

This clonotype showed up many times. This rearrangement joins TRBV7-2 to TRBJ2-7; 8 nucleotides agree with TRBD2. CDR1 and CDR2 from the germline V gene are SGHTA and FQGNSA. Trimming removed 5 bases from V and 4 bases from J; junction bases left unmatched: 7. The CDR3 extends over 14 amino acids. CDR3 residues: CASSPGGTSYEQYF. CDR3 in DNA: TGTGCCAGCAGCCCGGGGGGGACCTCTTACGAGCAGTACTTC.

The rearrangement links TRBV6-5 to TRBJ1-6, with 10 bases matching TRBD1. The V and J ends lost 6 bases and 9 bases, in that order; junction bases with no gene match: 14. The CDR3 spans 17 residues. Germline CDR1 reads MNHEY; CDR2 reads SVGAGI. CDR3: CASRQPGQGIVTSPLHF. CDR3 sequence (DNA): TGTGCCAGCAGACAACCGGGACAGGGGATAGTAACTTCACCCCTCCACTTT.

In this sample, this clonotype turned up many times. CDR3 residues: CAISEFSGGATDTQYF. CDR3 in DNA: TGTGCCATCAGTGAGTTTAGCGGGGGGGCGACAGATACGCAGTATTTT. V usage is TRBV10-3 and J usage is TRBJ2-3, with 11 positions matching TRBD2. V lost 1 base, J lost 3 bases, and 3 bases stayed unmatched. There are 16 residues in the CDR3. Germline V lookup: CDR1 ENHRY, CDR2 SYGVKD.

This clonotype was detected ten times or more. This chain uses TRBV20-1 with TRBJ1-1, with TRBD1 as a possible D gene (5 bases). Germline V CDR1 and CDR2: DFQATT, SNEGSKA (reference sequence). Trimming cost V 8 bases and J 1 base, with 11 bases left between them. The CDR3 runs to 12 residues. Written as DNA, the CDR3 is TGCAGTACAGACAGAAAGAACACTGAAGCTTTCTTT. Protein product: CSTDRKNTEAFF.

This clonotype was counted between two and nine times. V usage is TRBV29-1 and J usage is TRBJ2-5; TRBD1 agrees at 9 bases. Germline assignment: CDR1 SQVTM and CDR2 ANQGSEA. This CDR3 is 15 amino acids long. V dropped 2 bases and J dropped 5; count of bases not matched to a gene: 9. CDR3 amino acids: CSVETGQGRRETQYF. In DNA form, the CDR3 reads TGCAGCGTTGAAACTGGACAGGGGCGGAGGGAGACCCAGTACTTC.

This clonotype was seen only a few times. The chain has TRBV7-2 and TRBJ1-2, with 8 bases fitting TRBD1. This CDR3 is built from 15 residues. V was clipped by 4 bases and J by 4 bases; unmatched bases: 8. Germline V gene data show CDR1 as SGHTA and CDR2 as FQGNSA. CDR3 sequence: CASSSQGGEPYGYTF. The CDR3 bases are TGTGCCAGCAGCTCACAGGGGGGGGAACCCTATGGCTACACCTTC.

This clonotype was seen repeatedly, ten times or more. The gene calls are TRBV12-3 or TRBV12-4 and TRBJ2-1, with TRBD2 identical over 9 bases. This CDR3 spans 14 amino acids. The J segment lost 7 bases and the V segment lost 7 bases, leaving 8 bases of the junction unmatched. The CDR3 nucleotides are TGTGCCAGCACCCCGGGACTAGCAAATAATGAGCAGTTCTTC. Protein sequence: CASTPGLANNEQFF.

This chain links TRBV28 with TRBJ2-5; D tentatively fits TRBD1 or TRBD2 (5 bases each). V lost 3 bases, J lost 0 bases, and 14 bases lay in between. Germline lookup yields CDR1 MDHEN and CDR2 SYDVKM. The CDR3 has 16 residues. The CDR3 region has the DNA TGTGCCAGCAGTTTCCGGAAGGGACGGGACCAAGAGACCCAGTACTTC. Amino acid sequence: CASSFRKGRDQETQYF.

The table lists this clonotype with many counts. The chain couples TRBV19 to TRBJ2-5; a possible D gene is TRBD1 (5 bases). Trimming took off 1 base at V and 4 bases at J, with 10 bases between the two ends. Germline lookup yields CDR1 LNHDA and CDR2 SQIVND (reference sequence). CDR3 length equals 14 residues. The CDR3 here is CASSIGQGLETQYF. The DNA of the CDR3 is TGTGCCAGTAGTATAGGGCAGGGTTTAGAGACCCAGTACTTC.

The chain has TRBV28 and TRBJ1-1; possible D gene TRBD1, 5 bases. Germline loops: CDR1 MDHEN, CDR2 SYDVKM. The V end was cut by 6 bases, the J end by 8 bases, with 13 bases between. There are 12 residues in the CDR3. The CDR3 coding sequence is TGTGCCAGCAGACTGGGACCCGGCGAAGCTTTCTTT. It is translated as CASRLGPGEAFF.

This rearrangement joins TRBV7-9 to TRBJ1-1, with TRBD1 matching 9 bases. Losses at the gene ends were 2 bases for V and 5 bases for J; bases not matched to a gene: 12. This CDR3 has 17 residues. The germline gives CDR1 SEHNR, CDR2 FQNEAQ (reference sequence). The CDR3 loop reads CASSLYPLGQGRTEAFF. CDR3 DNA sequence: TGTGCCAGCAGCTTATATCCCCTCGGACAGGGGAGGACTGAAGCTTTCTTT. Looking up the rest from reference TRBV7-9 and TRBJ1-1 gives the full variable domain: DTGVSQNPRHKITKRGQNVTFRCDPISEHNRLYWYRQTLGQGPEFLTYFQNEAQLEKSRLLSDRFSAERPKGSFSTLEIQRTEQGDSAMYLCASSLYPLGQGRTEAFFGQGTRLTVV.

This clonotype turned up a few times. The chain has TRBV29-1 and TRBJ2-7; 7 nucleotides line up with TRBD1. The CDR3 has 14 amino acids. Germline-derived CDR1 and CDR2 are SQVTM and ANQGSEA. Trimming took 2 bases from V and 3 from J; bases not matched to a gene: 7. CDR3 region: CSVERRTGYYEQYF. DNA for the CDR3: TGCAGCGTTGAAAGACGGACAGGTTACTACGAGCAGTACTTC.

This clonotype came up many times. The chain uses TRBV7-9 and TRBJ2-3, with 7 positions matching TRBD2. Germline V gene data show CDR1 as SEHNR and CDR2 as FQNEAQ (reference sequence). CDR3 length equals 15 residues. V shed 4 bases, J shed 2 bases, and the junction held 6 bases outside the gene matches. The CDR3 protein is CASSSIGRPTDTQYF. Written as DNA, the CDR3 is TGTGCCAGCAGCTCTATCGGGAGGCCCACAGATACGCAGTATTTT. The variable domain in full, completed from reference TRBV7-9 and TRBJ2-3, reads DTGVSQNPRHKITKRGQNVTFRCDPISEHNRLYWYRQTLGQGPEFLTYFQNEAQLEKSRLLSDRFSAERPKGSFSTLEIQRTEQGDSAMYLCASSSIGRPTDTQYFGPGTRLTVL.

This clonotype was seen a few times. The chain joins TRBV2 to TRBJ1-3, with D maybe TRBD1 (5 bases). CDR1 SNHLY and CDR2 FYNNEI come from the germline V gene. The V end was cut by 8 bases, the J end by 2 bases, with 16 bases between. CDR3 length: 15 amino acids. In DNA, the CDR3 is TGTGCCAGCGGCCAACGGGGGACGACTGGAAACACCATATATTTT. Its translation: CASGQRGTTGNTIYF.

This clonotype was counted at least ten times. The chain is built from TRBV6-5 and TRBJ1-2, with D maybe TRBD1 (5 bases). The V gene's germline CDR1 is MNHEY and CDR2 SVGAGI. The CDR3 has 11 amino acids. V was cut by 4 bases and J by 6 bases, with 6 bases left in between. For the CDR3, the DNA is TGTGCCAGCAGTTTGGGGGATGGCTACACCTTC. This codes for CASSLGDGYTF.

The chain has TRBV6-2 or TRBV6-3 and TRBJ2-1, with 7 bases lining up with TRBD2. The CDR3 covers 17 residues. Germline V lookup: CDR1 MNHEY, CDR2 SVGEGT. J was trimmed by 7 bases and V by 0 bases; bases with no gene match: 12. The CDR3 reads CASSYSASSGLRNEQFF. The DNA for the CDR3 is TGTGCCAGCAGTTACTCGGCGAGTAGCGGGCTAAGAAATGAGCAGTTCTTC.

This clonotype has at least ten counts. The chain is built from TRBV6-6 and TRBJ2-7, with TRBD2 matching over 8 bases. This CDR3 has 14 residues. J gave up 5 bases and V 0 bases, and 3 bases lay outside the gene matches. The germline V gene encodes CDR1 MNHNY and CDR2 SVGAGI (reference sequence). The DNA of the CDR3 is TGTGCCAGCAGTTACTCGGCGGGGGGCAACGAGCAGTACTTC. Translating gives CASSYSAGGNEQYF.

This clonotype was seen repeatedly, ten times or more. The chain carries TRBV11-3 and TRBJ2-3; D is unresolved. The CDR3 extends over 14 amino acids. CDR1 is SGHNT, CDR2 YENEEA, per germline. V lost 3 bases and J 0 bases, leaving 7 bases between the germline ends. The CDR3 nucleotides are TGTGCCAGCAGCTTGGAAAGTAGCACAGATACGCAGTATTTT. As protein: CASSLESSTDTQYF.

In DNA, the CDR3 is TGTGCCACCAGTGACGGAGGTGGGCCGTCCGCCAATGAGCAGTTCTTC. Translated, it gives CATSDGGGPSANEQFF. The chain uses TRBV24-1 and TRBJ2-1; D perhaps matches TRBD2 (5 bases). This CDR3 contains 16 residues. Germline V lookup: CDR1 KGHDR, CDR2 SFDVKD. The V end was cut by 4 bases, the J end by 6 bases, with 18 bases between.

The sample holds many counts of this clonotype. The chain joins TRBV20-1 to TRBJ2-3; D is perhaps TRBD1 (6 bases). Germline CDR1 reads DFQATT; CDR2 reads SNEGSKA (reference sequence). Trimming removed 4 bases from V and 3 bases from J, with 11 bases in between. This CDR3 has 13 residues. CDR3 bases: TGCAGTGCTAAAAGACAGGCAACAGATACGCAGTATTTT. Amino acid sequence: CSAKRQATDTQYF.

The J gene is TRBJ2-3, the V gene TRBV2; D is perhaps TRBD2 (5 bases). The length of the CDR3 is 14 residues. The germline V gene encodes CDR1 SNHLY and CDR2 FYNNEI. V dropped 6 bases and J dropped 6 bases, with 16 bases sitting between them. CDR3 loop: CASRGRTQSDTQYF. The DNA of the CDR3 is TGTGCCAGCAGGGGAAGGACTCAGTCTGATACGCAGTATTTT.

In this sample, this clonotype turned up many times. V gene TRBV7-3 combines with J gene TRBJ2-1; TRBD1 is a possible D gene (5 bases). Germline lookup yields CDR1 SGHTA and CDR2 FQGTGA. This CDR3 has 15 amino acids. With 5 bases removed from V and 4 bases from J, the gap between germline ends came to 15 bases. The CDR3 loop reads CASSTDSGAYNEQFF. The CDR3 coding sequence is TGTGCCAGCAGCACTGACAGTGGGGCTTACAATGAGCAGTTCTTC.